One and the same sample provided the 18 T cell receptor beta chains below, sequenced in a study of vaccination and CD4 T cells after COVID-19. The treatment denotes: roughly ten-day PBMC culture with coronavirus spike peptide pools or control peptides (ViraFEST assay). Which antigens these TCRs recognize remains unknown. The Oncomine TCR Beta short-read assay generated sequence data from the DNA of cultured CD4+ T cells. Each CDR3 protein is one row after TCRdb ran MiXCR on the PCR reads. This sample has approximately 20,000 distinct CDR3 sequences, with 60% to 70% found just once. The sample taken for sequencing was CD4+ T cells from blood, cultured in vitro. These receptors were taken from a human donor who had recovered from COVID-19.

This sequence joins TRBV19 and TRBJ2-7, with TRBD1 matching over 7 bases. Germline V gene lookup returns CDR1 LNHDA and CDR2 SQIVND (reference sequence). Trimming cost V 3 bases and J 2 bases; bases outside gene matches: 4. There are 14 residues in the CDR3. The CDR3 reads CASSIRQGPYEQYF. The CDR3 DNA reads TGTGCCAGTAGTATCAGACAGGGTCCCTACGAGCAGTACTTC. Supplemented by reference TRBV19 and TRBJ2-7, the full variable domain reads DGGITQSPKYLFRKEGQNVTLSCEQNLNHDAMYWYRQDPGQGLRLIYYSQIVNDFQKGDIAEGYSVSREKKESFPLTVTSAQKNPTAFYLCASSIRQGPYEQYFGPGTRLTVT.

CDR3 loop: CASSLASRGAEAFF. CDR3 coding DNA: TGTGCCAGCAGCTTGGCCAGTCGCGGGGCTGAAGCTTTCTTT. The chain joins TRBV11-2 to TRBJ1-1; no clear D gene. Trimming left V 3 bases short and J 6 bases short, with 14 bases between. Germline V gives CDR1 SGHAT, CDR2 FQNNGV. The CDR3 consists of 14 residues.

CDR3 residues: CASSPIAAWTKLEGYTF. Here the CDR3 DNA reads TGTGCCAGCAGTCCCATTGCCGCTTGGACAAAACTTGAGGGCTACACCTTC. The V gene is TRBV27, the J gene TRBJ1-2; the D gene is possibly TRBD1 (5 bases). The CDR3 contains 17 residues. Trimming left V 5 bases short and J 8 bases short, with 27 bases between. Germline values: CDR1 MNHEY, CDR2 SMNVEV (reference sequence).

The V call is TRBV2, the J call TRBJ1-2, with TRBD1 identical over 9 bases. V trimming: 5 bases; J trimming: 4 bases; junction bases outside the gene matches: 8. The CDR3 has 15 residues. Germline V gene sequence: CDR1 SNHLY, CDR2 FYNNEI. CDR3 in DNA: TGTGCCAGCAGTCCACAGGGGGCTGGGTTCTATGGCTACACCTTC. This codes for CASSPQGAGFYGYTF.

A word on this clonotype: This CDR3 fails to terminate in the conserved phenylalanine or tryptophan, so it likely reflects a read error. The V call is TRBV7-3, the J call TRBJ2-1; the match to TRBD2 covers 14 bases. The CDR3 contains 15 residues. With V trimmed by 5 bases and J by 9 bases, 6 bases remained unmatched. CDR1 and CDR2 (germline): SGHTA, FQGTGA. CDR3: CASSKTGLAGAEQFS. Here the CDR3 DNA reads TGTGCCAGCAGCAAAACGGGACTAGCGGGAGCTGAGCAGTTCTCC.

This chain connects TRBV20-1 to TRBJ2-7; a weak D match, TRBD2 (5 bases). Germline V gene lookup returns CDR1 DFQATT and CDR2 SNEGSKA (reference sequence). The CDR3 totals 15 residues. V lost 3 bases and J 4 bases, leaving 19 bases between the germline ends. CDR3 bases: TGCAGTGCTAGCTCCCCTGACGGGGAGTGGTACGAGCAGTACTTC. Its protein product is CSASSPDGEWYEQYF.

This clonotype occurred a few times. Germline and junction disagree at one end, which may indicate a read error. The V and J genes are TRBV27 and TRBJ1-5; tentatively, D is TRBD1 (5 bases). Germline values: CDR1 MNHEY, CDR2 SMNVEV (reference sequence). CDR3 length: 16 residues. CDR3 nucleotide sequence: TGTGCCAGCAGTTTAGGGCAGGGACGGGGCAATCAGCCTCAGCATTTT. Translated, it gives CASSLGQGRGNQPQHF.

This clonotype was seen only once. V is TRBV19 and J is TRBJ2-1; 9 bases are shared with TRBD2. The CDR3 has 15 residues. Per germline, CDR1 LNHDA and CDR2 SQIVND (reference sequence). The junction had 2 bases not matched to a gene; V was cut back by 1 base and J by 4 bases. As DNA, the CDR3 is TGTGCCAGTAGTATAGCGGCGGGAGGGTACAATGAGCAGTTCTTC. Its protein is CASSIAAGGYNEQFF. Full variable domain (rest looked up from reference TRBV19 and TRBJ2-1): DGGITQSPKYLFRKEGQNVTLSCEQNLNHDAMYWYRQDPGQGLRLIYYSQIVNDFQKGDIAEGYSVSREKKESFPLTVTSAQKNPTAFYLCASSIAAGGYNEQFFGPGTRLTVL.

This sequence joins TRBV11-1 and TRBJ1-1; D is possibly TRBD1 (5 bases). CDR1 SGHAT and CDR2 FQDESV come from the germline V gene (reference sequence). V shed 5 bases and J shed 7 bases, with 20 bases lying between them. This CDR3 region has 15 residues. CDR3 region: CASSPRSRDRGEAFF. The CDR3 coding sequence is TGTGCCAGCAGCCCTAGGTCCAGGGATCGGGGTGAAGCTTTCTTT.

The chain recombines TRBV7-2 with TRBJ1-3; D might be TRBD1 (5 bases). Trimming shortened V by 5 bases and J by 0 bases, and 8 bases separated the two germline ends. CDR1 and CDR2 (germline): SGHTA, FQGNSA. This CDR3 spans 14 amino acids. CDR3 loop: CASSRQNSGNTIYF. The CDR3, as DNA: TGTGCCAGCAGCAGACAGAACTCTGGAAACACCATATATTTT.

This rearrangement joins TRBV24-1 to TRBJ2-7, with 11 nucleotides matching TRBD1. In germline, CDR1 is KGHDR, CDR2 SFDVKD. The CDR3 is 18 residues long. Trimming cost V 1 base and J 1 base; bases outside gene matches: 8. DNA of the CDR3: TGTGCCACCAGTGATTTTAACGCCGGGACAGGGGGTTCCTACGAGCAGTACTTC. It codes for CATSDFNAGTGGSYEQYF.

The chain recombines TRBV19 with TRBJ2-3; the match to TRBD2 covers 9 bases. V was clipped by 5 bases and J by 0 bases; unmatched bases: 6. The CDR3 has 16 amino acids. CDR1 is LNHDA and CDR2 is SQIVND in the germline V gene (reference sequence). CDR3: CASSVIGTSSTDTQYF. CDR3 DNA: TGTGCCAGTAGTGTCATTGGGACTAGCAGCACAGATACGCAGTATTTT.

The chain has TRBV11-2 and TRBJ2-3, with TRBD2 matching 7 bases. The junction had 8 bases not matched to a gene; V was cut back by 2 bases and J by 3 bases. CDR1 SGHAT and CDR2 FQNNGV come from the germline V gene. This CDR3 comprises 16 residues. The CDR3 spells CASSLYVSGRTDTQYF. CDR3 DNA sequence: TGTGCCAGCAGCTTATACGTTAGCGGGCGTACAGATACGCAGTATTTT. Full variable domain (missing parts from reference TRBV11-2 and TRBJ2-3): EAGVAQSPRYKIIEKRQSVAFWCNPISGHATLYWYQQILGQGPKLLIQFQNNGVVDDSQLPKDRFSAERLKGVDSTLKIQPAKLEDSAVYLCASSLYVSGRTDTQYFGPGTRLTVL.

This chain connects TRBV7-9 to TRBJ2-2; no clear D. CDR3 length: 12 amino acids. The germline gives CDR1 SEHNR, CDR2 FQNEAQ (reference sequence). V lost 5 bases and J lost 3, with 4 bases in between. In DNA form, the CDR3 reads TGTGCCAGCAGCCCGTACACCGGGGAGCTGTTTTTT. It encodes CASSPYTGELFF.

The CDR3 sequence is CASRGGGETQYF. The CDR3 DNA is TGTGCCAGCAGAGGGGGGGGCGAGACCCAGTACTTC. The chain couples TRBV27 to TRBJ2-5, with TRBD2 as a possible D gene (7 bases). Germline CDR1 MNHEY, CDR2 SMNVEV (reference sequence). Deletions cut 6 bases from V and 5 bases from J, with 10 bases between. This CDR3 comprises 12 residues.

The table lists this clonotype with a few counts. This rearrangement joins TRBV20-1 to TRBJ1-2; D is uncertain. Trimming removed 0 bases at V and 10 bases at J, with 6 bases between. This CDR3 region has 10 residues. The germline V gene has CDR1 DFQATT and CDR2 SNEGSKA (reference sequence). CDR3 in amino acids: CSAREDVYTF. In DNA form, the CDR3 reads TGCAGTGCTAGAGAGGACGTCTACACCTTC.

The chain is built from TRBV30 and TRBJ1-1; D possibly corresponds to TRBD1 (5 bases). The germline V and J ends were trimmed by 0 bases and 4 bases, with 12 bases remaining between them. Germline lookup yields CDR1 GTSNPN and CDR2 SVGIG (reference sequence). The CDR3 extends over 14 amino acids. The CDR3 DNA follows: TGTGCCTGGAGTGTATTCTCTGGGACCACTGAAGCTTTCTTT. This encodes CAWSVFSGTTEAFF.

The chain links TRBV29-1 to TRBJ1-2; D possibly corresponds to TRBD1 (5 bases). The CDR3 contains 13 residues. CDR1 is SQVTM and CDR2 is ANQGSEA in the germline V gene. The V gene lost 8 bases and the J gene lost 3 bases, with 16 bases spanning the gap. The CDR3 loop is CSSTLGQDYGYTF. DNA of the CDR3: TGCAGCTCAACCCTCGGACAAGACTATGGCTACACCTTC.